This T cell receptor (beta chain) appears in the sequencing data of a study of high-grade serous ovarian cancer treatment subgroups. Study-wide results and limits: Repertoire analysis covered CDR3 alone, not CDR1 or CDR2.

V shed 0 bases and J 4 bases; nucleotides not matched to a gene: 2. Germline-derived CDR1 and CDR2 are SGHNT and YYREEE (reference sequence). The CDR3 covers 14 residues. Generated by immunoSEQ multiplex PCR, the TCRdb table keeps only in-frame clones and is missing some. The data hold around 9,600 clones, with less than 90% observed a single time. This clone has a single count. Its antigen remains unknown. Tumor tissue was taken before any definitive surgery or chemotherapy was given. The sequenced material came from tumor tissue. This chain connects TRBV5-4 to TRBJ1-2; 8 nucleotides align to TRBD1. This clonotype was sampled from a human donor with high-grade serous ovarian cancer. The CDR3 sequence: CASSLDGTGYGYTF. Written as DNA, the CDR3 is TGTGCCAGCAGCTTGGATGGGACAGGCTATGGCTACACCTTC. The complete variable domain, with remaining parts taken from reference TRBV5-4 and TRBJ1-2, reads ETGVTQSPTHLIKTRGQQVTLRCSSQSGHNTVSWYQQALGQGPQFIFQYYREEENGRGNFPPRFSGLQFPNYSSELNVNALELDDSALYLCASSLDGTGYGYTFGSGTRLTVV.